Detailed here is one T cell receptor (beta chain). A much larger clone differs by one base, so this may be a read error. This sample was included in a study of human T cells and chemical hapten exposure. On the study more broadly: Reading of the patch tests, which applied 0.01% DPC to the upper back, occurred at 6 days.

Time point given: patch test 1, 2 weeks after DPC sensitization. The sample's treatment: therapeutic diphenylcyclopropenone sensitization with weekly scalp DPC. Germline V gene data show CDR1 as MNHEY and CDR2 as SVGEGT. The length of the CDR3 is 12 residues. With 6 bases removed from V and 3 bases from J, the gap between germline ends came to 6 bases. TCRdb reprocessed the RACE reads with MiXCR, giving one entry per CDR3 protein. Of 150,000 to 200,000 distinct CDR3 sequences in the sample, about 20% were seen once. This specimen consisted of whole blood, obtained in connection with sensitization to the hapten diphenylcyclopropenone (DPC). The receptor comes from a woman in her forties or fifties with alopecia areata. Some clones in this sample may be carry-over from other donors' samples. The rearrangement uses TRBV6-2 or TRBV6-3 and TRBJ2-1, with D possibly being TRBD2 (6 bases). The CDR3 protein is CASRRDYNEQFF. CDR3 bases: TGTGCCAGCAGGCGGGACTACAATGAGCAGTTCTTC.